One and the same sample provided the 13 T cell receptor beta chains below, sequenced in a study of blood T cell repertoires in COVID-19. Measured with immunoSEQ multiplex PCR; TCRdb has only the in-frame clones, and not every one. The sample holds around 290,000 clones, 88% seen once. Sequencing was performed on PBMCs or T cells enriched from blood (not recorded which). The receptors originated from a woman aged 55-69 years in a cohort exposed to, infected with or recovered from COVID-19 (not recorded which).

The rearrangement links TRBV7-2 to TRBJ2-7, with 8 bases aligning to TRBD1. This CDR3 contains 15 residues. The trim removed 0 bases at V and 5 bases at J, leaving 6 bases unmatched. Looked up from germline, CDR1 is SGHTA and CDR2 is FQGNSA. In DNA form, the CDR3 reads TGTGCCAGCAGCTTAGCGGGGACAGGTTTCCACGAGCAGTACTTC. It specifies CASSLAGTGFHEQYF.

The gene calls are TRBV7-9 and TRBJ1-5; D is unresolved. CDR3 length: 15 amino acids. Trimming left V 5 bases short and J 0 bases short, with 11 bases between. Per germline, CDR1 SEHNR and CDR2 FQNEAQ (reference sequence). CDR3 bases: TGTGCCAGCAGCGTAGGAGAATATAGCAATCAGCCCCAGCATTTT. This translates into CASSVGEYSNQPQHF. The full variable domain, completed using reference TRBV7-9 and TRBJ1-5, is DTGVSQNPRHKITKRGQNVTFRCDPISEHNRLYWYRQTLGQGPEFLTYFQNEAQLEKSRLLSDRFSAERPKGSFSTLEIQRTEQGDSAMYLCASSVGEYSNQPQHFGDGTRLSIL.

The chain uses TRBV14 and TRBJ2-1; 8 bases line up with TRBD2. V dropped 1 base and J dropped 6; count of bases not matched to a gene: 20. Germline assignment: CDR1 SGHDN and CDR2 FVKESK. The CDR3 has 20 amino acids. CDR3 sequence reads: CASSQVSSYFGQLAGNEQFF. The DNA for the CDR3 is TGTGCCAGCAGCCAAGTCAGCAGTTATTTCGGTCAGCTAGCGGGCAATGAGCAGTTCTTC.

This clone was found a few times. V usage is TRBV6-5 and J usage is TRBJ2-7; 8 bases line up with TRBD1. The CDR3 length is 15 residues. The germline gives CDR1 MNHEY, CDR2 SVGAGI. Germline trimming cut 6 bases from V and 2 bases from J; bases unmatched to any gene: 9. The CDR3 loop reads CASSYRQGAAYEQYF. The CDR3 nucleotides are TGTGCCAGCAGCTATAGGCAGGGGGCGGCCTACGAGCAGTACTTC.

The DNA for the CDR3 is TGTGCCAGCAGCTTTCAGCGGGACTCCTACAATGAGCAGTTCTTC. This sequence encodes CASSFQRDSYNEQFF. The chain combines TRBV7-3 with TRBJ2-1, with 7 bases fitting TRBD2. This CDR3 is built from 15 residues. V shed 3 bases and J 0 bases; nucleotides not matched to a gene: 2. Germline V gene data show CDR1 as SGHTA and CDR2 as FQGTGA.

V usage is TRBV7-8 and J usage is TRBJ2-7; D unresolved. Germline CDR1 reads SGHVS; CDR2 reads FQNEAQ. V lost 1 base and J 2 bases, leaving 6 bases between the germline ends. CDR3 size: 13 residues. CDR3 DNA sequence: TGTGCCAGCAGCTTAGGACGGGCCTACGAGCAGTACTTC. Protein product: CASSLGRAYEQYF.

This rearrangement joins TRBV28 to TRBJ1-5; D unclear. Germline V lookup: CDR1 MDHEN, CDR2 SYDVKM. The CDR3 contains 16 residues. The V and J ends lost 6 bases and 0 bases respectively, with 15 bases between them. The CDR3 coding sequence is TGTGCCAGCAGCCTAGGAGGGTCCTATAGCAATCAGCCCCAGCATTTT. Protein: CASSLGGSYSNQPQHF.

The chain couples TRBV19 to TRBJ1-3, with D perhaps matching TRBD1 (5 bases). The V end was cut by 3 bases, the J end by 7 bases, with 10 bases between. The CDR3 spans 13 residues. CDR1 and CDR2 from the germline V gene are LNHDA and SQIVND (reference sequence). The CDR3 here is CASSMGAGNTIYF. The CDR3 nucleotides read TGTGCCAGTAGTATGGGTGCAGGGAACACCATATATTTT.

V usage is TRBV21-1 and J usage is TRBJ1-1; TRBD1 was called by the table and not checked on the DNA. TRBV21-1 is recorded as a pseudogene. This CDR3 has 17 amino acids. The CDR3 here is CASSKVTRGILNTEAFF. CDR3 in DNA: TGTGCCAGCAGCAAAGTCACCAGGGGTATATTGAACACTGAAGCTTTCTTT.

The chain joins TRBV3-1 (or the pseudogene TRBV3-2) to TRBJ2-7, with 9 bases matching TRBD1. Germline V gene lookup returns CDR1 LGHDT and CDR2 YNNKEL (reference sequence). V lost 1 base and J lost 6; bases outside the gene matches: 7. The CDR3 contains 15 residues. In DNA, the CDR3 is TGTGCCAGCAGCCAAGCCGGGACAGGGACGTCCGAGCAGTACTTC. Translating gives CASSQAGTGTSEQYF.

The CDR3 region has the DNA TGTGCCAGTAGGACGACAGGAGTGAACACTGAAGCTTTCTTT. Protein sequence: CASRTTGVNTEAFF. This chain connects TRBV19 to TRBJ1-1; possibly TRBD1 for D (6 bases). V gave up 6 bases and J gave up 0 bases, with 11 bases separating them. Germline lookup yields CDR1 LNHDA and CDR2 SQIVND (reference sequence). The CDR3 extends over 14 amino acids.

The CDR3 loop is CASRGPQGYYGYTF. The CDR3 nucleotides are TGTGCCAGCAGGGGCCCGCAGGGGTACTATGGCTACACCTTC. The chain couples TRBV2 to TRBJ1-2; the D gene is possibly TRBD1 (6 bases). This CDR3 is 14 amino acids long. The germline gives CDR1 SNHLY, CDR2 FYNNEI. V lost 6 bases to trimming and J lost 3 bases, with 14 bases between them.

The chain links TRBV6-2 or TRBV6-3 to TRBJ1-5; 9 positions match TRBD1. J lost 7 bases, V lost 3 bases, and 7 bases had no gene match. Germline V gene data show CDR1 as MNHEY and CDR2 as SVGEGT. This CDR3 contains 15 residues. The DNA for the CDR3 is TGTGCCAGCAGTTATCTTGGACAGGGGAACCAGCCCCAGCATTTT. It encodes CASSYLGQGNQPQHF.